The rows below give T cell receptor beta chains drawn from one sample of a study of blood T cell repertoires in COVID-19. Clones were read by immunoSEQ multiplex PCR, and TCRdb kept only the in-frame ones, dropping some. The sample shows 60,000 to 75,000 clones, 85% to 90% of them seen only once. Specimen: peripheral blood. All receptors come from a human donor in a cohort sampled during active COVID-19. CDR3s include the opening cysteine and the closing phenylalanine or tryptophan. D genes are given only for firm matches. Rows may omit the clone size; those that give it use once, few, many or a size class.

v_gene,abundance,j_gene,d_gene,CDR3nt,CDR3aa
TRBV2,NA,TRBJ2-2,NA,TGTGCCAGCAGTCTTAACGCGCCGAGCACCGGGGAGCTGTTTTTT,CASSLNAPSTGELFF
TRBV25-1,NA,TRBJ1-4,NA,TGTGCCAGCAGTGAGGAATATAGGGGGGGGGAAAAACTGTTTTTT,CASSEEYRGGEKLFF
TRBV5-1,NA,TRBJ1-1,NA,TGCGCCAGCAGCCGCGGTTCCCCCACTGAAGCTTTCTTT,CASSRGSPTEAFF
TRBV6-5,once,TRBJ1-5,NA,TGTGCCAGCAGTTACACGTCGGATCAGCCCCAGCATTTT,CASSYTSDQPQHF
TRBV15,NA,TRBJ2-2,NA,TGTGCCACCAGCGGAAAAGGACAGAACGCGAACACCGGGGAGCTGTTTTTT,CATSGKGQNANTGELFF
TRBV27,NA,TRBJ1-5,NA,TGTGCCAGCAGTTTAAGACAGAACAATCAGCCCCAGCATTTT,CASSLRQNNQPQHF
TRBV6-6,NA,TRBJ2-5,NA,TGTGCCACCTCAAATCGGGGGGCTGGTTTCCAAGAGACCCAGTACTTC,CATSNRGAGFQETQYF
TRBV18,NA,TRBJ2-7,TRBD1,TGTGCCAGCTCACCGGGACAGGGGGCCACCGTTCAGTACTTC,CASSPGQGATVQYF
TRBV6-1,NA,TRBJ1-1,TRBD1,TGTGCCAGCAGTGAACTGGGGACAGGGGGGATCAACACTGAAGCTTTCTTT,CASSELGTGGINTEAFF
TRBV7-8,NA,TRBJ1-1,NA,TGTGCCAGCAGCTTAGCCCCGACCCAGGACACTGAAGCTTTCTTT,CASSLAPTQDTEAFF
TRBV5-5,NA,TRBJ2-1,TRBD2,TGTGCCAGCAGCTTAACACTAGCGGATACATACAATGAGCAGTTCTTC,CASSLTLADTYNEQFF
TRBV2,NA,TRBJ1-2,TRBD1,TGTGCCAGCAGGTCCGGACAGGGGGCGCGCGGCTACACCTTC,CASRSGQGARGYTF
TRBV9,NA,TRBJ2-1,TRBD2,TGTGCCAGCGGTGGGACTAGCGGGCCCTCCTACAATGAGCAGTTCTTC,CASGGTSGPSYNEQFF
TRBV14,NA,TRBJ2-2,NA,TGTGCCAGCAGCCAAGCCGCCAGTTATCCCCCCGGGGAGCTGTTTTTT,CASSQAASYPPGELFF
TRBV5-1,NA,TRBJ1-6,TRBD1,TGCGCCAGCAGCTTGGTACAGGGGAATAACTCACCCCTCCACTTT,CASSLVQGNNSPLHF
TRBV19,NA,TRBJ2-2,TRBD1,TGTGCCAGTAGTCCCCGGGACAGGACAATTTACACCGGGGAGCTGTTTTTT,CASSPRDRTIYTGELFF
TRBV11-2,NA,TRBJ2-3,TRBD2,TGTGCCAGCAGCTTATTCTCCGGGACTAGCCCCGATACGCAGTATTTT,CASSLFSGTSPDTQYF
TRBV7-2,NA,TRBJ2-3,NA,TGTGCCAGCAGCGCCCACCTGAGAACCATCACAGATACGCAGTATTTT,CASSAHLRTITDTQYF
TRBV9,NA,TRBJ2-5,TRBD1,TGTGCCAGCAGCGAAACAGGGGGCGGAGAGACCCAGTACTTC,CASSETGGGETQYF
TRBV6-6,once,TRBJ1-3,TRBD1,TGTGCCAGCAGTTATTCCGGGACAGGGACGGGAAACACCATATATTTT,CASSYSGTGTGNTIYF
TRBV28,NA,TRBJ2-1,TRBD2,TGTGCCAGCAGTTTCATACAGGGTCCTAGCGGGAGGTCCTACAATGAGCAGTTCTTC,CASSFIQGPSGRSYNEQFF
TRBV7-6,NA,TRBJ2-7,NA,TGTGCCAGCAGCTTAGCGGGTAATACGGGCTACGAGCAGTACTTC,CASSLAGNTGYEQYF
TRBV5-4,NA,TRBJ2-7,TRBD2,TGTGCCAGCAGCTCTCGGACTAGCACCTACGAGCAGTACTTC,CASSSRTSTYEQYF
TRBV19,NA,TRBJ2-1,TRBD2,TGTGCCAGTAGTAAGGGACTAGCGGAGTACAATGAGCAGTTCTTC,CASSKGLAEYNEQFF
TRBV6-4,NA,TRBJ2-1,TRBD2,TGTGCCAGCAGTCCTGAAAGGACTAGCGGGAGCCATGACAATGAGCAGTTCTTC,CASSPERTSGSHDNEQFF
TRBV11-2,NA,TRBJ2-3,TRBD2,TGTGCCAGCAGCCTAGCGGGAGTTAAAGATAGGCAGTATTTT,CASSLAGVKDRQYF
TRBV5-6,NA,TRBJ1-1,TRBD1,TGTGCCAGCAGCTTGCCAGGGGGCACTGAAGCTTTCTTT,CASSLPGGTEAFF
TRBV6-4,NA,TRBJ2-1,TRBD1,TGTGCCAGCAGCGCCGGACAGGCCCGGAATGAGCAGTTCTTC,CASSAGQARNEQFF
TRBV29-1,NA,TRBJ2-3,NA,TGCAGCGTTGAAGATACAGCTTCTCCCGCTAGCACAGATACGCAGTATTTT,CSVEDTASPASTDTQYF
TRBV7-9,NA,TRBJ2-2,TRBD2,TGTGCCAGCAGCTTGCCCGGGACTAGCGGGAGAACCGGGGAGCTGTTTTTT,CASSLPGTSGRTGELFF
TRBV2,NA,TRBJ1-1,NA,TGTGCCAGCTTACTCCACCCCCCGGGGGACGGACCAGCTTTCTTT,CASLLHPPGDGPAFF